This is a list of T cell receptor beta chains from one sample in a study of glioma-infiltrating T cells after dendritic cell vaccination. Profiling relied on immunoSEQ multiplex PCR, and the TCRdb table lists in-frame clones only, not all of them. Among fewer than 85,000 clones listed, 81% were seen once. Specimen: blood, collected before dendritic cell vaccination. These receptors were obtained from a human donor with glioblastoma. Each CDR3 is given with its conserved first and last residue. Each record gives: J gene, clone size, V gene, D gene, CDR3 DNA, CDR3 protein. The D gene is left open where the match is weak. Only some rows state a clone size, as once, few, many or a class for expanded clones.

j_gene: TRBJ1-5; abundance: -; v_gene: TRBV30; d_gene: -; CDR3nt: TGTGCCTGCGCGGGGGGGGGCAATCAGCCCCAGCATTTT; CDR3aa: CACAGGGNQPQHF
j_gene: TRBJ1-3; abundance: -; v_gene: TRBV5-1; d_gene: -; CDR3nt: TGCGCCAGCAGCTCGACCGGGTCATACCTCTCTGGAAACACCATATATTTT; CDR3aa: CASSSTGSYLSGNTIYF
j_gene: TRBJ1-5; abundance: -; v_gene: TRBV19; d_gene: TRBD1; CDR3nt: TGTGCCAGTAGCTCCGGGACAGGGGGCCAACCCCAGCATTTT; CDR3aa: CASSSGTGGQPQHF
j_gene: TRBJ1-3; abundance: -; v_gene: TRBV5-6; d_gene: -; CDR3nt: TGTGCCAGCATATCGACAGCTCGCTACTCTGGAAACACCATATATTTT; CDR3aa: CASISTARYSGNTIYF
j_gene: TRBJ1-1; abundance: few; v_gene: TRBV7-3; d_gene: -; CDR3nt: TGTGCCAGCAGCCCCGGCGGGGGTGAAGCTTTCTTT; CDR3aa: CASSPGGGEAFF
j_gene: TRBJ2-3; abundance: -; v_gene: TRBV7-3; d_gene: -; CDR3nt: TGTGCCAGCAGCTTACGGAGGACAGATACGCAGTATTTT; CDR3aa: CASSLRRTDTQYF
j_gene: TRBJ2-1; abundance: -; v_gene: TRBV9; d_gene: TRBD2; CDR3nt: TGTGCCAGCAGCTTCGGGGGGAGGATTGAGCAGTTCTTC; CDR3aa: CASSFGGRIEQFF
j_gene: TRBJ1-1; abundance: -; v_gene: TRBV30; d_gene: -; CDR3nt: TGTGCCTGGAGTGTTTTTGGGGGGTCCACTGAAGCTTTCTTT; CDR3aa: CAWSVFGGSTEAFF
j_gene: TRBJ2-1; abundance: -; v_gene: TRBV9; d_gene: TRBD1; CDR3nt: TGTGCCAGCAGCGTAACGTCCGGGACAGTGAACAATGAGCAGTTCTTC; CDR3aa: CASSVTSGTVNNEQFF
j_gene: TRBJ2-1; abundance: once; v_gene: TRBV29-1; d_gene: -; CDR3nt: TGCAGCTTACGGACAGGGACTAACAATGAGCAGTTCTTC; CDR3aa: CSLRTGTNNEQFF
j_gene: TRBJ2-5; abundance: few; v_gene: TRBV9; d_gene: TRBD2; CDR3nt: TGTGCCAGCAGCGTAGAGGGACTAGTCTCAGAGACCCAGTACTTC; CDR3aa: CASSVEGLVSETQYF
j_gene: TRBJ2-2; abundance: -; v_gene: TRBV7-9; d_gene: TRBD2; CDR3nt: TGTGCCAGCAGCCCTCGGACTAGCGGGGGGCGGAACACCGGGGAGCTGTTTTTT; CDR3aa: CASSPRTSGGRNTGELFF
j_gene: TRBJ1-2; abundance: -; v_gene: TRBV2; d_gene: -; CDR3nt: TGTGCCAGCAGTGAAGTGTCGGGGGGTTATGGCTACACCTTC; CDR3aa: CASSEVSGGYGYTF
j_gene: TRBJ1-3; abundance: -; v_gene: TRBV7-8; d_gene: -; CDR3nt: TGTGCCAGCAGCTTACGACCCCGGAGCTCTGGAAACACCATATATTTT; CDR3aa: CASSLRPRSSGNTIYF
j_gene: TRBJ1-1; abundance: -; v_gene: TRBV19; d_gene: TRBD1; CDR3nt: TGTGCCAGTCGGAGACAGGGGGGAAATTCGGCTTTCTTT; CDR3aa: CASRRQGGNSAFF
j_gene: TRBJ2-7; abundance: -; v_gene: TRBV6-5; d_gene: -; CDR3nt: TGTGCCAGCAGCCCTGGCGGCTCCTACGAGCAGTACTTC; CDR3aa: CASSPGGSYEQYF
j_gene: TRBJ1-1; abundance: few; v_gene: TRBV5-1; d_gene: TRBD1; CDR3nt: TGCGCCAGCAGCTCGGGACAGGCTATGAACACTGAAGCTTTCTTT; CDR3aa: CASSSGQAMNTEAFF
j_gene: TRBJ2-3; abundance: -; v_gene: TRBV6-5; d_gene: -; CDR3nt: TGTGCCAGCAGTTACTCGGGCCCAAGCACAGATACGCAGTATTTT; CDR3aa: CASSYSGPSTDTQYF
j_gene: TRBJ1-1; abundance: -; v_gene: TRBV4-2; d_gene: -; CDR3nt: TGTGCCAGCAGACCCAGGGAAAATTCGAACACTGAAGCTTTCTTT; CDR3aa: CASRPRENSNTEAFF
j_gene: TRBJ1-1; abundance: -; v_gene: TRBV19; d_gene: -; CDR3nt: TGTGCCAGTCGTAGGGACACCATGAACACTGAAGCTTTCTTT; CDR3aa: CASRRDTMNTEAFF
j_gene: TRBJ1-1; abundance: -; v_gene: TRBV16; d_gene: -; CDR3nt: TGTGCCAGCAGCCAATGGCAGGGTCGAGATACTGAAGCTTTCTTT; CDR3aa: CASSQWQGRDTEAFF
j_gene: TRBJ2-7; abundance: once; v_gene: TRBV5-1; d_gene: -; CDR3nt: TGCGCCAGCAGCTTCTCGGGCCAGGGGATTTACGAGCAGTACTTC; CDR3aa: CASSFSGQGIYEQYF
j_gene: TRBJ1-1; abundance: -; v_gene: TRBV5-4; d_gene: -; CDR3nt: TGTGCCAGCAGCTTCCCAGAGAGGGTCACTGAAGCTTTCTTT; CDR3aa: CASSFPERVTEAFF
j_gene: TRBJ1-1; abundance: -; v_gene: TRBV29-1; d_gene: -; CDR3nt: TGCAGCGGAACCGGACAGTCGAACACTGAAGCTTTCTTT; CDR3aa: CSGTGQSNTEAFF
j_gene: TRBJ2-3; abundance: -; v_gene: TRBV20-1; d_gene: -; CDR3nt: TGCAGTGCTAAACTAGTAGATACGCAGTATTTT; CDR3aa: CSAKLVDTQYF
j_gene: TRBJ2-3; abundance: -; v_gene: TRBV29-1; d_gene: TRBD2; CDR3nt: TGCAGCGTTGAGGCGGGGGGAGGTTCAGATACGCAGTATTTT; CDR3aa: CSVEAGGGSDTQYF
j_gene: TRBJ2-7; abundance: -; v_gene: TRBV5-1; d_gene: TRBD1; CDR3nt: TGCGCCAGCAGCTTAGGGACAGCGGCCTACGAGCAGTACTTC; CDR3aa: CASSLGTAAYEQYF
j_gene: TRBJ1-6; abundance: -; v_gene: TRBV30; d_gene: -; CDR3nt: TGTGCCTGGAGCGCGGCGGGGAATTCACCCCTCCACTTT; CDR3aa: CAWSAAGNSPLHF
j_gene: TRBJ1-5; abundance: -; v_gene: TRBV10-3; d_gene: -; CDR3nt: TGTGCCATCAGTGGCGGGGGGGCGCGGTATGACCAGCCCCAGCATTTT; CDR3aa: CAISGGGARYDQPQHF
j_gene: TRBJ1-6; abundance: -; v_gene: TRBV30; d_gene: TRBD1; CDR3nt: TGTGCCTGGAGTAAGAGCCCCGCCGGGACAGACAATTCACCCCTCCACTTT; CDR3aa: CAWSKSPAGTDNSPLHF
j_gene: TRBJ1-2; abundance: -; v_gene: TRBV5-6; d_gene: -; CDR3nt: TGTGCCAGCAGCTCCCACGGCGGACGCAGGGAAGACTATGGCTACACCTTC; CDR3aa: CASSSHGGRREDYGYTF
j_gene: TRBJ1-6; abundance: -; v_gene: TRBV9; d_gene: -; CDR3nt: TGTGCCAGCAGCGTAGGGCCAAACACTAATTCACCCCTCCACTTT; CDR3aa: CASSVGPNTNSPLHF
j_gene: TRBJ1-1; abundance: -; v_gene: TRBV20-1; d_gene: -; CDR3nt: TGCAGTGTCCCAGGGCGTACTGAAGCTTTCTTT; CDR3aa: CSVPGRTEAFF
j_gene: TRBJ2-1; abundance: -; v_gene: TRBV5-4; d_gene: TRBD2; CDR3nt: TGTGCCAGCAGCTCGGGACTAGCGGGGGGGCTTAAGAATGAGCAGTTCTTC; CDR3aa: CASSSGLAGGLKNEQFF
j_gene: TRBJ2-1; abundance: -; v_gene: TRBV5-1; d_gene: TRBD2; CDR3nt: TGCGCCAGCAGTGTAGCGGGGGGCCGCTACAATGAGCAGTTCTTC; CDR3aa: CASSVAGGRYNEQFF
j_gene: TRBJ2-7; abundance: -; v_gene: TRBV5-1; d_gene: TRBD1; CDR3nt: TGCGCCAGCAGCTCAGGAACAGGGGGCAGTTCCTACGAGCAGTACTTC; CDR3aa: CASSSGTGGSSYEQYF
j_gene: TRBJ1-2; abundance: -; v_gene: TRBV19; d_gene: TRBD1; CDR3nt: TGTGCCAGTAGATGGGACAGGGCAAGCTATGGCTACACCTTC; CDR3aa: CASRWDRASYGYTF
j_gene: TRBJ2-5; abundance: -; v_gene: TRBV5-1; d_gene: TRBD1; CDR3nt: TGCGCCAGCAGCGCAGAACCCGGGACAGAAGAGACCCAGTACTTC; CDR3aa: CASSAEPGTEETQYF
j_gene: TRBJ2-1; abundance: -; v_gene: TRBV7-9; d_gene: -; CDR3nt: TGTGCCAGCTCGAGAAGCCTCTCCTACAATGAGCAGTTCTTC; CDR3aa: CASSRSLSYNEQFF
j_gene: TRBJ1-4; abundance: -; v_gene: TRBV27; d_gene: TRBD1; CDR3nt: TGTGCCAGCTCCCCCGGGACAGGTTTGTCAAAACTGTTTTTT; CDR3aa: CASSPGTGLSKLFF
j_gene: TRBJ2-7; abundance: -; v_gene: TRBV4-2; d_gene: TRBD2; CDR3nt: TGTGCCAGCAGCCATCGAGCGGGGGTTCAATACGAGCAGTACTTC; CDR3aa: CASSHRAGVQYEQYF